These T cell receptor beta chains were read from a single sample in a study of shared clonotypes between healthy human individuals. Profiled with immunoSEQ multiplex PCR; TCRdb holds only in-frame clones, not every one. In the table there are hundreds of thousands of clones, 70% to 80% of which are singletons. The sample taken for sequencing was PBMCs. These receptors all stem from a woman between 35 and 50 years old in good health. Some clones in this sample may be carry-over from other donors' samples. Both conserved end residues are part of each CDR3. The order of the fields is V gene, J gene, D gene, clone size, CDR3 DNA, CDR3 protein. A D gene is named only where the DNA matches it firmly. Size tells how often a clone was seen (once, few, many) or the class of an expanded clone, and some rows leave it out.

V gene: TRBV7-2
J gene: TRBJ2-1
D gene: TRBD1
clone size: -
CDR3 DNA: TGTGCCAGCAAACGCCCAGGGGGCTCCTACAATGAGCAGTTCTTC
CDR3 protein: CASKRPGGSYNEQFF

V gene: TRBV20-1
J gene: TRBJ2-7
D gene: -
clone size: -
CDR3 DNA: TGCAGTGCTAGAGCCTACGAGCAGTACTTC
CDR3 protein: CSARAYEQYF

V gene: TRBV29-1
J gene: TRBJ2-5
D gene: TRBD2
clone size: many
CDR3 DNA: TGCAGCGTTGTGACTAGCGGAGGAGAGACCCAGTACTTC
CDR3 protein: CSVVTSGGETQYF

V gene: TRBV2
J gene: TRBJ1-2
D gene: -
clone size: -
CDR3 DNA: TGTGCCAGCAGGACCGGGACGATCTATGGCTACACCTTC
CDR3 protein: CASRTGTIYGYTF

V gene: TRBV27
J gene: TRBJ2-4
D gene: TRBD2
clone size: -
CDR3 DNA: TGTGCCAGCAGTTTAACGACCGCGGGAGTAGCCAAAAACATTCAGTACTTC
CDR3 protein: CASSLTTAGVAKNIQYF

V gene: TRBV28
J gene: TRBJ1-2
D gene: -
clone size: -
CDR3 DNA: TGTGCCAGCAGTTTAAGTGGAGGCTACACCTTC
CDR3 protein: CASSLSGGYTF

V gene: TRBV7-2
J gene: TRBJ2-7
D gene: -
clone size: -
CDR3 DNA: TGTGCCAGCAGCCCAATGGGGGAGCAGTACTTC
CDR3 protein: CASSPMGEQYF

V gene: TRBV4-3
J gene: TRBJ1-1
D gene: -
clone size: -
CDR3 DNA: TGCGCCAGCAGCCAGGAACCGAACACTGAAGCTTTCTTT
CDR3 protein: CASSQEPNTEAFF

V gene: TRBV30
J gene: TRBJ1-1
D gene: -
clone size: -
CDR3 DNA: TGTGCCTGGAGTGCTGGGGCTGAAGCTTTCTTT
CDR3 protein: CAWSAGAEAFF

V gene: TRBV7-8
J gene: TRBJ2-1
D gene: TRBD1
clone size: -
CDR3 DNA: TGTGCCAGCAGCTTAACCCCAGGGGGCCGACCATACAATGAGCAGTTCTTC
CDR3 protein: CASSLTPGGRPYNEQFF

V gene: TRBV4-3
J gene: TRBJ1-3
D gene: -
clone size: -
CDR3 DNA: TGCGCCAGCAGCCAAGACGCCAGCTCTGGAAACACCATATATTTT
CDR3 protein: CASSQDASSGNTIYF

V gene: TRBV6-4
J gene: TRBJ1-2
D gene: -
clone size: -
CDR3 DNA: TGTGCCAGCAGTCGTGATAGAAGTAACTATGGCTACACCTTC
CDR3 protein: CASSRDRSNYGYTF

V gene: TRBV21-1
J gene: TRBJ2-3
D gene: -
clone size: -
CDR3 DNA: TGTGCCAGCAGTTGCCCCGATACGCAGTATTTT
CDR3 protein: CASSCPDTQYF

V gene: TRBV7-9
J gene: TRBJ2-3
D gene: TRBD2
clone size: -
CDR3 DNA: TGTGCCAGCAGCCATACGGGACTAGCGGGTGCAGATACGCAGTATTTT
CDR3 protein: CASSHTGLAGADTQYF

V gene: TRBV19
J gene: TRBJ1-5
D gene: -
clone size: -
CDR3 DNA: TGTGCCAGTAGTGAGCAAAGCAATCAGCCCCAGCATTTT
CDR3 protein: CASSEQSNQPQHF

V gene: TRBV28
J gene: TRBJ2-1
D gene: -
clone size: -
CDR3 DNA: TGTGCCAGCAGTTTCGATGGACTCTACGTAAGCAATGAGCAGTTCTTC
CDR3 protein: CASSFDGLYVSNEQFF

V gene: TRBV7-2
J gene: TRBJ2-5
D gene: -
clone size: -
CDR3 DNA: TGTGCCAGCAGCTTAGGAGGAGGGATGGAGACCCAGTACTTC
CDR3 protein: CASSLGGGMETQYF

V gene: TRBV6-4
J gene: TRBJ2-5
D gene: TRBD1
clone size: -
CDR3 DNA: TGTGCCAGCAGTGACTCCCCGGGACAGGGGCGGGAGACCCAGTACTTC
CDR3 protein: CASSDSPGQGRETQYF

V gene: TRBV5-6
J gene: TRBJ1-2
D gene: TRBD1
clone size: -
CDR3 DNA: TGTGCCAGCAGCGCTCTTCCGGACAGGGCAAAGGGTCTTTATGGCTACACCTTC
CDR3 protein: CASSALPDRAKGLYGYTF

V gene: TRBV5-5
J gene: TRBJ2-7
D gene: TRBD2
clone size: -
CDR3 DNA: TGTGCCAGCAGCGTCAGCGGGGGACGTTACGAGCAGTACTTC
CDR3 protein: CASSVSGGRYEQYF

V gene: TRBV7-3
J gene: TRBJ1-1
D gene: -
clone size: many
CDR3 DNA: TGTGCCAGCAGCTCGCCCTACAGCACTGAAGCTTTCTTT
CDR3 protein: CASSSPYSTEAFF

V gene: TRBV28
J gene: TRBJ1-3
D gene: TRBD1
clone size: -
CDR3 DNA: TGTGCCAGCAGACTCACAGGGGCTGGAAACACCATATATTTT
CDR3 protein: CASRLTGAGNTIYF

V gene: TRBV5-4
J gene: TRBJ1-4
D gene: -
clone size: -
CDR3 DNA: TGTGCCAGCAGCCTGCCCAATGAAAAACTGTTTTTT
CDR3 protein: CASSLPNEKLFF

V gene: TRBV21-1
J gene: TRBJ1-2
D gene: -
clone size: -
CDR3 DNA: TGTGCCAGCAGCAAAGCGCTCCGCCCCAAGGTGGGCCATGGCTACACCTTC
CDR3 protein: CASSKALRPKVGHGYTF

V gene: TRBV5-4
J gene: TRBJ2-7
D gene: -
clone size: -
CDR3 DNA: TGTGCCAGCAGCTTGGGTAGCGGAACCTCCTACGAGCAGTACTTC
CDR3 protein: CASSLGSGTSYEQYF

V gene: TRBV28
J gene: TRBJ1-1
D gene: -
clone size: -
CDR3 DNA: TGTGCCAGCAGTTTTAGAGGGGTTAGCACTGAAGCTTTCTTT
CDR3 protein: CASSFRGVSTEAFF

V gene: TRBV7-6
J gene: TRBJ1-2
D gene: -
clone size: -
CDR3 DNA: TGTGCCAGCAGCTTAGTGGGGGGGGCGCAAGGCTACACCTTC
CDR3 protein: CASSLVGGAQGYTF

V gene: TRBV15
J gene: TRBJ1-2
D gene: -
clone size: -
CDR3 DNA: TGTGCCACCAGCAGAGATAGCGGGACGATCGGTGGCTACACCTTC
CDR3 protein: CATSRDSGTIGGYTF

V gene: TRBV5-6
J gene: TRBJ1-2
D gene: -
clone size: -
CDR3 DNA: TGTGCCAGCAGCTTAAGGGAGGCTGGCTACACCTTC
CDR3 protein: CASSLREAGYTF

V gene: TRBV7-9
J gene: TRBJ2-2
D gene: -
clone size: -
CDR3 DNA: TGTGCCAGCAGTGGGGTTGGGGAGCTGTTTTTT
CDR3 protein: CASSGVGELFF

V gene: TRBV18
J gene: TRBJ1-5
D gene: TRBD1
clone size: -
CDR3 DNA: TGTGCCAGCTCAGGGACAGATGACCAGCCCCAGCATTTT
CDR3 protein: CASSGTDDQPQHF

V gene: TRBV7-2
J gene: TRBJ1-4
D gene: TRBD1
clone size: -
CDR3 DNA: TGTGCCAGCAGCTTAGAACAGGGGGCAGCAACTAATGAAAAACTGTTTTTT
CDR3 protein: CASSLEQGAATNEKLFF

V gene: TRBV7-9
J gene: TRBJ1-2
D gene: TRBD1
clone size: -
CDR3 DNA: TGTGCCAGCAGCTTTAACTGGGGACAGGGCGATGGCTACACCTTC
CDR3 protein: CASSFNWGQGDGYTF

V gene: TRBV7-2
J gene: TRBJ2-1
D gene: TRBD2
clone size: -
CDR3 DNA: TGTGCCAGCAGCGACCAGACTAGCGGCAATGAGCAGTTCTTC
CDR3 protein: CASSDQTSGNEQFF

V gene: TRBV15
J gene: TRBJ2-5
D gene: -
clone size: -
CDR3 DNA: TGTGCCACCAGCAGATCACGGGACCCCCCGTACTTC
CDR3 protein: CATSRSRDPPYF

V gene: TRBV19
J gene: TRBJ2-4
D gene: -
clone size: -
CDR3 DNA: TGTGCCAGTAGCAACGGTGGGGGCAACATTCAGTACTTC
CDR3 protein: CASSNGGGNIQYF

V gene: TRBV6-1
J gene: TRBJ1-4
D gene: -
clone size: -
CDR3 DNA: TGTGCCAGCAGTGAAGGATCGGGGCAGGGGACTGAAAAACTGTTTTTT
CDR3 protein: CASSEGSGQGTEKLFF

V gene: TRBV5-6
J gene: TRBJ2-5
D gene: TRBD1
clone size: few
CDR3 DNA: TGTGCCAGCAGCTTGACAGGGGAGGAGACCCAGTACTTC
CDR3 protein: CASSLTGEETQYF

V gene: TRBV7-2
J gene: TRBJ2-7
D gene: TRBD2
clone size: -
CDR3 DNA: TGTGCCAGCAGCTTAGCGGGAGGGCCGCAGGAGCAGTACTTC
CDR3 protein: CASSLAGGPQEQYF

V gene: TRBV10-3
J gene: TRBJ2-1
D gene: -
clone size: -
CDR3 DNA: TGTGCCATCAGTGAGTATTCAGGGCCTGGGGATGAGCAGTTCTTC
CDR3 protein: CAISEYSGPGDEQFF

V gene: TRBV9
J gene: TRBJ2-2
D gene: -
clone size: -
CDR3 DNA: TGTGCCAGCAGCGTAGGGCCGGGCACCGGGGAGCTGTTTTTT
CDR3 protein: CASSVGPGTGELFF

V gene: TRBV12-5
J gene: TRBJ1-2
D gene: -
clone size: once
CDR3 DNA: TGTGCTAGTGGTTTGGGTCCCCAGACTGGCTACACCTTC
CDR3 protein: CASGLGPQTGYTF